This T cell receptor beta chain was recovered during a study of molecular identifiers for immune sequencing clone quantification. TCRdb used MiXCR to reprocess the PCR reads, holding one entry per CDR3 protein. The sample comprises about 68,000 distinct CDR3 sequences, about a sixth of which are singletons, and nearly 1.5% rests with the top ten. This clonotype was counted ten times or more. As yet, its antigen is unknown. General study points: With a barcode shared among identical TCR molecules, highly expanded clone sizes could be underestimated. Spiked Jurkat TCR RNA equal to one cell could reportedly be picked out among one million naive cells. Clones with over 20 RNA copies captured over 99% of effector molecules but under 1% of naive ones.

The CDR3 is 14 residues long. Trimming pared 2 bases from V and 1 base from J, leaving 6 bases between. Germline-derived CDR1 and CDR2 are MNHEY and SMNVEV (reference sequence). V usage is TRBV27 and J usage is TRBJ1-5; no clear D. The TCR originated in a human donor in good health. Some libraries in this study had Jurkat cell RNA spiked in. Material: naive CD8+ T cells from blood, with Jurkat cell RNA spiked in. The subset was: FACS-sorted CD8+CD4-CCR7+CD45RA+ naive T cells. The CDR3 sequence is CASSLGTSNQPQHF. The CDR3 bases are TGTGCCAGCAGTTTAGGCACCAGCAATCAGCCCCAGCATTTT.